This TCR beta chain was observed in a study of blood T cell repertoires in COVID-19. On the study more broadly: COVID-19 samples collected from the United States, Italy and Spain covered acute and convalescent phases.

V was pared by 1 base and J by 5 bases, with 12 bases between. The CDR3 sequence is 15 residues long. The V gene's germline CDR1 is SEHNR and CDR2 FQNEAQ (reference sequence). Assay used: immunoSEQ multiplex PCR; TCRdb lists only in-frame clones, some missing. Of roughly 230,000 clones listed, around 83% are singletons. The chain has TRBV7-9 and TRBJ1-5, with a possible D match to TRBD1 (6 bases). Sequenced: PBMCs or T cells enriched from blood (not recorded which). The sequence was collected from a woman in her fifties or sixties who had been exposed to COVID-19. This CDR3 reads CASSLGGGKDQPQHF. CDR3 nucleotide sequence: TGTGCCAGCAGCTTAGGAGGGGGAAAAGATCAGCCCCAGCATTTT.